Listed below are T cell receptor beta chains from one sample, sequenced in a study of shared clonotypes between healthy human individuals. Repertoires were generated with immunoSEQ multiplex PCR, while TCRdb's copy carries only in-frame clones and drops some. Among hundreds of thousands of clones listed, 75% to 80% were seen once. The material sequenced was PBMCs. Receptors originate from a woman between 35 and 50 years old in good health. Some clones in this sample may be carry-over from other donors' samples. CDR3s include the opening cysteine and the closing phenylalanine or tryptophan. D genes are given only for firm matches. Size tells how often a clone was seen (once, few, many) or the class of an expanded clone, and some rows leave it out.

CAWGLGQGVVSNQPQHF,TGTGCCTGGGGACTAGGACAGGGAGTTGTAAGCAATCAGCCCCAGCATTTT,TRBJ1-5,TRBV30,TRBD1,-
CASNTGHGPIYEQYF,TGTGCCAGTAATACCGGACACGGTCCGATCTACGAGCAGTACTTC,TRBJ2-7,TRBV19,-,-
CASSTGGHLTGELFF,TGTGCCAGCAGTACAGGGGGACACCTAACCGGGGAGCTGTTTTTT,TRBJ2-2,TRBV6-5,TRBD1,-
CASRLPRTNTEALF,TGTGCCAGCAGACTTCCAAGGACGAACACTGAAGCTCTCTTT,TRBJ1-1,TRBV28,-,-
CASSSMKTEAFF,TGTGCCAGCAGCTCGATGAAAACTGAAGCTTTCTTT,TRBJ1-1,TRBV5-6,-,-
CASSNPGQGIDGELFF,TGTGCCAGCAGCAACCCGGGACAGGGTATAGACGGGGAGCTGTTTTTT,TRBJ2-2,TRBV5-4,TRBD1,-
CASSVEGGLASEAFF,TGTGCCAGCAGCGTGGAGGGTGGGCTGGCCTCTGAAGCTTTCTTT,TRBJ1-1,TRBV9,-,-
CASSSRSYTGELFF,TGTGCCAGCAGCTCGCGGTCCTACACCGGGGAGCTGTTTTTT,TRBJ2-2,TRBV9,-,-
CASRPIAGVTGELFF,TGTGCCAGCCGTCCGATAGCGGGAGTCACCGGGGAGCTGTTTTTT,TRBJ2-2,TRBV6-4,TRBD2,-
CASSLGLGETQYF,TGTGCCAGCAGCTTAGGGTTAGGGGAGACCCAGTACTTC,TRBJ2-5,TRBV7-2,-,-
CASSQETRGIQYF,TGTGCCAGCAGCCAAGAGACCAGGGGTATTCAGTACTTC,TRBJ2-4,TRBV4-2,-,-
CASSQDGDATNEKLFF,TGTGCCAGCAGTCAAGACGGGGATGCAACTAATGAAAAACTGTTTTTT,TRBJ1-4,TRBV7-2,-,-
CASSNRGIDGTEAFF,TGTGCCAGCAGTAACAGGGGGATCGATGGCACTGAAGCTTTCTTT,TRBJ1-1,TRBV27,TRBD1,few
CASSLFGQGTDTQYF,TGTGCCAGCAGCCTTTTCGGACAGGGAACAGATACGCAGTATTTT,TRBJ2-3,TRBV5-6,TRBD1,-
CASSQPGQGYGYTF,TGTGCCAGCAGCCAACCGGGACAGGGGTATGGCTACACCTTC,TRBJ1-2,TRBV16,TRBD1,-
CASSDREGEKLFF,TGTGCCAGCAGTGACAGGGAGGGAGAAAAACTGTTTTTT,TRBJ1-4,TRBV6-4,-,-
CASSQGEGEYAEQYF,TGTGCCAGCAGCCAAGGGGAGGGGGAATACGCCGAGCAGTACTTC,TRBJ2-7,TRBV7-2,-,-
CASSYGVRQPQHF,TGTGCCAGCAGTTACGGAGTGAGGCAGCCCCAGCATTTT,TRBJ1-5,TRBV6-5,-,-
CASSLAGTGGPGMSKNIQYF,TGCGCCAGCAGCTTGGCCGGGACAGGGGGACCTGGTATGTCCAAAAACATTCAGTACTTC,TRBJ2-4,TRBV5-1,TRBD1,-
CASSLRGNNQPQHF,TGTGCCAGCAGCTTGAGGGGGAACAATCAGCCCCAGCATTTT,TRBJ1-5,TRBV5-7,-,-
CAWSVKAGYNEQFF,TGTGCCTGGAGTGTAAAAGCGGGATACAATGAGCAGTTCTTC,TRBJ2-1,TRBV30,TRBD2,few
CASRPQSWDRGGGYTF,TGTGCCAGCAGACCCCAGTCGTGGGACAGGGGGGGTGGCTACACCTTC,TRBJ1-2,TRBV28,TRBD1,-
CATSRSGQYSYEQYF,TGTGCCACCAGCAGGTCTGGGCAGTATAGCTACGAGCAGTACTTC,TRBJ2-7,TRBV15,-,-
CASSLPAGLGYGYTF,TGTGCCAGCAGTTTACCGGCAGGGTTGGGCTATGGCTACACCTTC,TRBJ1-2,TRBV28,-,-
CASSYGITYEQYF,TGTGCCAGCAGTTACGGGATTACCTACGAGCAGTACTTC,TRBJ2-7,TRBV6-5,-,-
CAWSQGPNGQFF,TGTGCCTGGAGTCAAGGGCCCAATGGGCAGTTCTTC,TRBJ2-1,TRBV30,-,-
CASSQGTVYNEQFF,TGCGCCAGCAGCCAAGGGACGGTTTACAATGAGCAGTTCTTC,TRBJ2-1,TRBV5-1,-,few
CASSTISGNTIYF,TGTGCCAGCAGCACCATATCCGGAAACACCATATATTTT,TRBJ1-3,TRBV7-8,-,-
CTSSRTRGLSAKNIQYF,TGCACCAGCAGCCGTACTCGGGGTTTGTCGGCCAAAAACATTCAGTACTTC,TRBJ2-4,TRBV1,-,-
CATSRETGRLYNEQFF,TGTGCCACCAGCAGAGAGACCGGACGGCTATACAATGAGCAGTTCTTC,TRBJ2-1,TRBV15,-,few
CASSFLGYTF,TGTGCCAGCAGCTTTCTTGGCTACACCTTC,TRBJ1-2,TRBV11-2,-,-
CASSEQQESSPLHF,TGTGCCAGCAGCGAACAGCAGGAAAGCTCACCCCTCCACTTT,TRBJ1-6,TRBV9,-,once
CASSAGTSGTWAREQYF,TGTGCCAGCAGCGCGGGGACTAGCGGGACCTGGGCTAGAGAGCAGTACTTC,TRBJ2-7,TRBV9,TRBD2,-
CASSFGERNEQFF,TGTGCCAGCAGCTTTGGGGAACGCAATGAGCAGTTCTTC,TRBJ2-1,TRBV11-2,-,-
CASSSPGTSGSEQYF,TGTGCCAGCAGTTCACCGGGGACTAGCGGGAGCGAGCAGTACTTC,TRBJ2-7,TRBV6-5,TRBD2,-